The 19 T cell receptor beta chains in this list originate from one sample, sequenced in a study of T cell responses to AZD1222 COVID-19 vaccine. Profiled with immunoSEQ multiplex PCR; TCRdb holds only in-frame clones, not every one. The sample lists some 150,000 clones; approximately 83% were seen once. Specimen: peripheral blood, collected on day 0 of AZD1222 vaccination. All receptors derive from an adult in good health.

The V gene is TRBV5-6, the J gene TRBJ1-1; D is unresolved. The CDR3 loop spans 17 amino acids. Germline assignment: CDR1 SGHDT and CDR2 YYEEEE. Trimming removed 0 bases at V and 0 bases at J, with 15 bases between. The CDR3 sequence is CASSLASSPGMNTEAFF. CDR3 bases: TGTGCCAGCAGCTTGGCCTCTAGTCCCGGCATGAACACTGAAGCTTTCTTT.

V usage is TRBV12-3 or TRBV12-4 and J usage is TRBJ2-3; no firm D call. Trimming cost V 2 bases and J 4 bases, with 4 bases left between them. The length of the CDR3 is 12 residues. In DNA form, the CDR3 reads TGTGCCAGCAGTTTACTGGCAGATACGCAGTATTTT. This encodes CASSLLADTQYF.

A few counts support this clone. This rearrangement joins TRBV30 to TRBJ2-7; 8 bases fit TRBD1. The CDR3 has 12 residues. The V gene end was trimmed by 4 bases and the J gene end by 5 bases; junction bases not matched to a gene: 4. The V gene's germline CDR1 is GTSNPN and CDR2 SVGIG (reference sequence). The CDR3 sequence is CAWIRTGNEQYF. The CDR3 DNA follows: TGTGCCTGGATTAGGACAGGGAACGAGCAGTACTTC.

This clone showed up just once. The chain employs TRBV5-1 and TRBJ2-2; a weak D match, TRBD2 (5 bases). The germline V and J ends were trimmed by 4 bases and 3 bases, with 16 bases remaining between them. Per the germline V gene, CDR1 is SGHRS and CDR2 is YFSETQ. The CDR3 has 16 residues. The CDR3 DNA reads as TGCGCCAGCAGCCCGGTAGGTGGCGGGTACACCGGGGAGCTGTTTTTT. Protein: CASSPVGGGYTGELFF.

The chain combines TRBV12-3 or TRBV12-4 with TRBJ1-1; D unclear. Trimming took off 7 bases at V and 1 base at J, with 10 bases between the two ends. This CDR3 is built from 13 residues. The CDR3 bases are TGTGCCAGCACCTTGGTCTGGAACACTGAAGCTTTCTTT. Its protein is CASTLVWNTEAFF.

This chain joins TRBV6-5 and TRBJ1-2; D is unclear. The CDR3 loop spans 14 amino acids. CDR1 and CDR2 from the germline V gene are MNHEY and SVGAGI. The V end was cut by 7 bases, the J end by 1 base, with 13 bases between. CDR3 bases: TGTGCCAGCACCTACACGCCAGATAACTATGGCTACACCTTC. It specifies CASTYTPDNYGYTF.

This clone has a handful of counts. The CDR3 DNA reads as TGCGCCAGCAGCCTCCAGGGACAGCCTAATTCACCCCTCCACTTT. This gives the protein CASSLQGQPNSPLHF. The J gene is TRBJ1-6, the V gene TRBV5-1; 7 bases are a match to TRBD1. The CDR3 totals 15 residues. CDR1 is SGHRS, CDR2 YFSETQ, per germline. V gave up 4 bases and J gave up 6 bases; unmatched junction bases: 7.

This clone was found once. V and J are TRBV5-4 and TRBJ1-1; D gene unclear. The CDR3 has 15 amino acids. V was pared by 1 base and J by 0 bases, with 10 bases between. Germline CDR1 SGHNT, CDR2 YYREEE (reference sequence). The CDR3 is CASSLLDSMNTEAFF. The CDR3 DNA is TGTGCCAGCAGCTTGCTCGACTCCATGAACACTGAAGCTTTCTTT. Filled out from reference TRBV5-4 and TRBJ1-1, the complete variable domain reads ETGVTQSPTHLIKTRGQQVTLRCSSQSGHNTVSWYQQALGQGPQFIFQYYREEENGRGNFPPRFSGLQFPNYSSELNVNALELDDSALYLCASSLLDSMNTEAFFGQGTRLTVV.

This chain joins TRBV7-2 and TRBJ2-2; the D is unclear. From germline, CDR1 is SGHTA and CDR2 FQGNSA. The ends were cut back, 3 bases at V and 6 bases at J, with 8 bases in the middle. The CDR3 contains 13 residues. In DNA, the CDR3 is TGTGCCAGCAGCTTTAATCGCGCCGGGGAGCTGTTTTTT. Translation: CASSFNRAGELFF.

The CDR3 loop reads CASSANMFGGVETQYF. The CDR3 DNA sequence: TGTGCCAGCAGTGCGAATATGTTTGGGGGGGTAGAGACCCAGTACTTC. The gene calls are TRBV2 and TRBJ2-5; TRBD2 aligns across 7 bases. J gave up 4 bases and V 4 bases, and 12 bases lay outside the gene matches. Germline V gene sequence: CDR1 SNHLY, CDR2 FYNNEI. The CDR3 loop spans 16 amino acids.

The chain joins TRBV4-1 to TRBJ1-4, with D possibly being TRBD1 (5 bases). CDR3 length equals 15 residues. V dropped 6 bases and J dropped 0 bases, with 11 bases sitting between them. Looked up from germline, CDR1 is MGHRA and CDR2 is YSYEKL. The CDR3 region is CASSGGATTNEKLFF. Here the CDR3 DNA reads TGCGCCAGCAGTGGAGGGGCTACAACTAATGAAAAACTGTTTTTT.

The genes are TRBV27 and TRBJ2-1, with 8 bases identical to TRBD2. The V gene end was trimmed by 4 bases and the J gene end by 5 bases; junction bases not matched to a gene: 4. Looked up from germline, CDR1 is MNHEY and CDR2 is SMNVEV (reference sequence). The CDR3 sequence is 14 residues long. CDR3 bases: TGTGCCAGCAGTTCAGCGGGAGCGGACAATGAGCAGTTCTTC. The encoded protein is CASSSAGADNEQFF.

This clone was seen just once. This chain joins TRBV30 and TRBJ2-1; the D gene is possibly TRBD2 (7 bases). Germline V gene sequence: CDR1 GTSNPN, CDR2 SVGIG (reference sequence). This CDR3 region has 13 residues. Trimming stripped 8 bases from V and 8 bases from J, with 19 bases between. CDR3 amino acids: CALWLRGGHEQFF. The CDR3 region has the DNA TGTGCCCTGTGGTTGAGGGGGGGCCATGAGCAGTTCTTC. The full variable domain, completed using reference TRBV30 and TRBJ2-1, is SQTIHQWPATLVQPVGSPLSLECTVEGTSNPNLYWYRQAAGRGLQLLFYSVGIGQISSEVPQNLSASRPQDRQFILSSKKLLLSDSGFYLCALWLRGGHEQFFGPGTRLTVL.

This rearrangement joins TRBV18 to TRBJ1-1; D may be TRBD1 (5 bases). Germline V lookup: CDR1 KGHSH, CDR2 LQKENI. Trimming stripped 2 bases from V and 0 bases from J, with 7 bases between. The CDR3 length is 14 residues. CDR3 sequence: CASSPMGVNTEAFF. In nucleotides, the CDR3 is TGTGCCAGCTCACCAATGGGGGTGAACACTGAAGCTTTCTTT.

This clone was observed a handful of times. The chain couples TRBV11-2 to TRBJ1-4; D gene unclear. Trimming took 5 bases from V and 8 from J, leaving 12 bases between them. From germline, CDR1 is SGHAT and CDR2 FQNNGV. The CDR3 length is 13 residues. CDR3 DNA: TGTGCCAGCAGCCCTTATCAGACGGAAAAACTGTTTTTT. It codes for CASSPYQTEKLFF.

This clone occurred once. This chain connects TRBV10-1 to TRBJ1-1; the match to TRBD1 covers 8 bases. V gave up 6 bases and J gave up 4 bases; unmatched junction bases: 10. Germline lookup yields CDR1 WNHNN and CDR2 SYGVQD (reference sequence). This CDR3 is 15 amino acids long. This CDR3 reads CASRGQGEWGTEAFF. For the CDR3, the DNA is TGCGCCAGCAGAGGACAGGGCGAGTGGGGCACTGAAGCTTTCTTT.

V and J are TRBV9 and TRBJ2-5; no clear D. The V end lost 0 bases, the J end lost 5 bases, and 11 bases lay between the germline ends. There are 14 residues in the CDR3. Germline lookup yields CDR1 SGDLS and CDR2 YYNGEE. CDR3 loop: CASSVGPLWETQYF. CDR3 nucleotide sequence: TGTGCCAGCAGCGTAGGCCCCCTATGGGAGACCCAGTACTTC. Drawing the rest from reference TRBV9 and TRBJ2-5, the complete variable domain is DSGVTQTPKHLITATGQRVTLRCSPRSGDLSVYWYQQSLDQGLQFLIQYYNGEERAKGNILERFSAQQFPDLHSELNLSSLELGDSALYFCASSVGPLWETQYFGPGTRLLVL.

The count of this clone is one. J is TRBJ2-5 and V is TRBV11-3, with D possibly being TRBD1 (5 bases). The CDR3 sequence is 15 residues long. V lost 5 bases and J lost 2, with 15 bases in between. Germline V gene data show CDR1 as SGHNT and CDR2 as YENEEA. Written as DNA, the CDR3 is TGTGCCAGCAGCCTCGTAGGGGCCCCACAAGAGACCCAGTACTTC. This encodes CASSLVGAPQETQYF.

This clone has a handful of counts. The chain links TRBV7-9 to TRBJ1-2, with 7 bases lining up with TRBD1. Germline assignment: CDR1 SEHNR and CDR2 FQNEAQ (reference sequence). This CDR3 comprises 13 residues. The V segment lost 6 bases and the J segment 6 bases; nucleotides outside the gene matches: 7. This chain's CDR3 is CASRQTGADGYTF. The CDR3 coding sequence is TGTGCCAGCAGACAAACAGGGGCGGATGGCTACACCTTC.